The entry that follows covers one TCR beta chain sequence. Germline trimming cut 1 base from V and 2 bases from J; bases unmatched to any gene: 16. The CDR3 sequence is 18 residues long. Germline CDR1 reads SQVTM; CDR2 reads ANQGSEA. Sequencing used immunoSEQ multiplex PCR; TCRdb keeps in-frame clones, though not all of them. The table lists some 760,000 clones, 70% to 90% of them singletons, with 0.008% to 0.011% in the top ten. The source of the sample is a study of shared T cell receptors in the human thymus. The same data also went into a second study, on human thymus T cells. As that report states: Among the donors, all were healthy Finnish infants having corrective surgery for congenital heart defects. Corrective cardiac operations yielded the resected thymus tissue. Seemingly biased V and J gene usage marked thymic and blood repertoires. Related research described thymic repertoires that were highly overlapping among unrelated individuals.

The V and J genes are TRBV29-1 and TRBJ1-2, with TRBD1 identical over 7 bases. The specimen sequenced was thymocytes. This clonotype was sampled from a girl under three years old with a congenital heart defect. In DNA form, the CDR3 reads TGCAGCGTTGAAGGATTGGGACAGACGTCCCCAGCGAACTATGGCTACACCTTC. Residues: CSVEGLGQTSPANYGYTF.